This T cell receptor (beta chain) was documented in a study of identical twins. Points from the study as a whole: Those out-of-frame alpha sequences shared by twins showed an excess of low generation probability. For cord blood, abundant beta clonotypes had fewer insertions, unlike memory repertoires, which showed none. Invariant populations such as MAIT and iNKT cells could partly muddle zero-insertion analyses.

MiXCR, applied by TCRdb to the 5' RACE reads, yields one record per CDR3 protein. This table has some 320,000 distinct CDR3 sequences, roughly an eighth appearing once. On this clonotype: Its antigen remains unidentified.

V dropped 3 bases and J dropped 6; count of bases not matched to a gene: 10. The germline V gene encodes CDR1 KGHDR and CDR2 SFDVKD. The CDR3 runs to 16 residues. This same sample was also taken into another study, of yellow fever vaccine responses in identical twins.

The specimen was CD8+ T cells sorted from blood. This sequence was found in a woman aged 18-29 years in good health. The gene calls are TRBV24-1 and TRBJ1-1; 9 bases align to TRBD1. The CDR3 DNA is TGTGCCACCAGTGATGAAAAGGACAGGGGTAGCCCTGAAGCTTTCTTT. Amino acids: CATSDEKDRGSPEAFF.